A selection of T cell receptor beta chains follows, all from one sample in a study of PD-L1 blockade in urothelial cancer. Clones were sequenced by immunoSEQ multiplex PCR, and TCRdb holds only the in-frame ones, with some missing. The sample carries approximately 50,000 clones, roughly 91% recorded once. Sequenced material: PBMCs, taken around atezolizumab (anti-PD-L1) treatment. The receptors here all came from a man aged 55-75 years with urothelial cancer. The CDR3 runs from the conserved cysteine through the conserved F or W. The D gene is left open where the match is weak. Size is stated for part of the rows, as once, few or many counts, or as a class when the clone is expanded.

abundance	v_gene	j_gene	d_gene	CDR3aa	CDR3nt
.	TRBV9	TRBJ2-1	.	CASSPSDESAQFF	TGTGCCAGCAGCCCGAGCGACGAGTCTGCGCAGTTCTTC
.	TRBV28	TRBJ2-5	.	CASRPGQLLYQETQYF	TGTGCCAGCAGACCCGGACAGCTTCTATACCAAGAGACCCAGTACTTC
once	TRBV7-2	TRBJ2-2	.	CASSQAQGSRELFF	TGTGCCAGCAGTCAAGCACAGGGAAGCCGGGAGCTGTTTTTT
.	TRBV6-5	TRBJ1-1	TRBD1	CASSDRARGRFEAFF	TGTGCCAGCAGCGACAGGGCCAGGGGGCGCTTTGAAGCTTTCTTT
.	TRBV5-5	TRBJ2-3	TRBD2	CASSAGLADTQYF	TGTGCCAGCAGCGCGGGACTAGCGGATACGCAGTATTTT
once	TRBV6-6	TRBJ2-3	.	CASSYSQGPLNTQYF	TGTGCCAGCAGTTATTCCCAGGGGCCCCTTAATACGCAGTATTTT
.	TRBV9	TRBJ1-2	TRBD1	CASSVEQGSYGYTF	TGTGCCAGCAGCGTAGAACAGGGGTCTTATGGCTACACCTTC
.	TRBV10-3	TRBJ1-3	TRBD1	CAIRTDRVGNTIYF	TGTGCCATCAGGACCGACAGGGTTGGAAACACCATATATTTT
.	TRBV6-1	TRBJ2-2	.	CASSLPAQGSGELFF	TGTGCCAGCAGCTTACCAGCACAGGGATCCGGGGAGCTGTTTTTT
.	TRBV2	TRBJ1-2	.	CASSESRYGYTF	TGTGCCAGCAGTGAGTCTAGATATGGCTACACCTTC
.	TRBV7-2	TRBJ2-2	TRBD2	CASSLRASGYSTGELFF	TGTGCCAGCAGCTTGAGAGCTAGCGGCTATTCTACCGGGGAGCTGTTTTTT
.	TRBV6-4	TRBJ2-6	.	CASRYAQGSGANVLTF	TGTGCCAGCAGATATGCTCAGGGCTCTGGGGCCAACGTCCTGACTTTC
.	TRBV10-3	TRBJ1-1	.	CAIRDRLRDTEAFF	TGTGCCATCAGGGACAGATTAAGGGACACTGAAGCTTTCTTT
.	TRBV4-3	TRBJ2-7	.	CASSQGGADSYEQYF	TGCGCCAGCAGCCAGGGGGGAGCCGACTCCTACGAGCAGTACTTC
.	TRBV6-1	TRBJ2-7	TRBD1	CASSTSGTEYEQYF	TGTGCCAGCAGTACCTCCGGGACAGAATACGAGCAGTACTTC
.	TRBV15	TRBJ2-1	TRBD2	CATGRLAGEHEQFF	TGTGCCACCGGCAGACTAGCGGGAGAGCATGAGCAGTTCTTC
.	TRBV2	TRBJ2-6	TRBD2	CASSVRGGLSGANVLTF	TGTGCCAGCAGTGTACGGGGGGGTTTATCTGGGGCCAACGTCCTGACTTTC
.	TRBV6-1	TRBJ1-5	.	CASISGGSGNQPQHF	TGTGCCAGCATCTCGGGGGGCTCGGGCAATCAGCCCCAGCATTTT
.	TRBV6-1	TRBJ1-2	TRBD1	CASSEGKGARGNYGYTF	TGTGCCAGCAGTGAGGGGAAGGGGGCGCGTGGCAACTATGGCTACACCTTC
.	TRBV5-6	TRBJ2-7	TRBD1	CASSLGQGAYEQYF	TGTGCCAGCAGCCTGGGACAGGGGGCATACGAGCAGTACTTC